Below are 8 T cell receptor beta chains sequenced from a single sample in a study of T cells in Graves' hyperthyroidism and ophthalmopathy. There were TCR beta CDR3 regions amplified from RNA transcripts. The study used the HTBI primer set for a first-round RT-PCR of the TCR CDR3. TCRdb passed the multiplex PCR reads through MiXCR, listing each CDR3 protein once. The table has roughly 800,000 distinct CDR3 sequences, approximately 40% seen once. Sequencing was carried out using blood. These receptors were obtained from a man between 18 and 35 years old with Graves' hyperthyroidism.

This clonotype was seen only a few times. The chain combines TRBV4-1 with TRBJ2-7; TRBD2 agrees at 10 bases. Germline V gives CDR1 MGHRA, CDR2 YSYEKL. The V and J ends lost 1 base and 7 bases, in that order; junction bases with no gene match: 7. The CDR3 sequence is 15 residues long. CDR3 in amino acids: CASSQAAGGLWEQYF. CDR3 DNA sequence: TGCGCCAGCAGCCAAGCAGCGGGAGGGTTGTGGGAGCAGTACTTC.

This chain connects TRBV9 to TRBJ1-2; TRBD1 agrees at 8 bases. The germline V gene encodes CDR1 SGDLS and CDR2 YYNGEE. This CDR3 comprises 16 residues. V shed 5 bases and J 2 bases; nucleotides not matched to a gene: 11. The CDR3 coding sequence is TGTGCCAGCAGTCCCGGGACAGGCTCACTAAACTATGGCTACACCTTC. Translation: CASSPGTGSLNYGYTF.

This clonotype is a singleton in its sample. Being one base from a much bigger clone, this may be a read error. The chain links TRBV7-9 to TRBJ2-5; D uncertain. The CDR3 extends over 13 amino acids. Germline CDR1 SEHNR, CDR2 FQNEAQ (reference sequence). V was shortened by 5 bases and J by 4 bases, with 11 bases between the two germline ends. CDR3 sequence: CASSLDWTETQYF. CDR3 sequence (DNA): TGTGCCAGCAGCCTAGACTGGACAGAGACCCAGTACTTC.

The J gene is TRBJ1-4, the V gene TRBV6-5; D is possibly TRBD1 (6 bases). Germline CDR1 reads MNHEY; CDR2 reads SVGAGI. V was shortened by 9 bases and J by 3 bases, with 17 bases between the two germline ends. CDR3 length: 15 residues. The CDR3 DNA follows: TGTGCCAGTAGTGTACAGGGACCCGCTAATGAAAAACTGTTTTTT. Its protein is CASSVQGPANEKLFF.

This clonotype has just a few counts. The chain couples TRBV20-1 to TRBJ2-7, with a weak D call TRBD1 (6 bases). This CDR3 has 14 amino acids. Germline CDR1 and CDR2: DFQATT and SNEGSKA (reference sequence). V gave up 0 bases and J gave up 3 bases, with 12 bases separating them. CDR3: CSARESTGFYEQYF. Here the CDR3 DNA reads TGCAGTGCTAGAGAGTCTACAGGGTTCTACGAGCAGTACTTC.

This clonotype was recorded many times. The chain recombines TRBV7-3 with TRBJ1-4; 8 bases align to TRBD1. V gave up 1 base and J gave up 5 bases; unmatched junction bases: 3. This CDR3 comprises 15 residues. Per germline, CDR1 SGHTA and CDR2 FQGTGA. The CDR3 loop reads CASSLMRTGNEKLFF. CDR3 bases: TGTGCCAGCAGCTTAATGAGGACAGGGAATGAAAAACTGTTTTTT. The full variable domain, with the rest looked up from reference TRBV7-3 and TRBJ1-4, is GAGVSQTPSNKVTEKGKYVELRCDPISGHTALYWYRQSLGQGPEFLIYFQGTGAADDSGLPNDRFFAVRPEGSVSTLKIQRTERGDSAVYLCASSLMRTGNEKLFFGSGTQLSVL.

In regard to this clonotype: This may come from a read error, since a much larger clone is one base off. The chain is built from TRBV7-2 and TRBJ2-6; no firm D call. From germline, CDR1 is SGHTA and CDR2 FQGNSA. With 8 bases removed from V and 2 bases from J, the gap between germline ends came to 7 bases. The CDR3 sequence is 13 residues long. The DNA of the CDR3 is TGTGCCAGCCCCCCCCCTGGGGCCAACGTCCTGACTTTC. This sequence encodes CASPPPGANVLTF.

This clonotype occurred many times. CDR3 residues: CASAPTSSYEQYF. Written as DNA, the CDR3 is TGTGCCAGCGCTCCGACGAGTTCCTACGAGCAGTACTTC. The rearrangement links TRBV12-3 or TRBV12-4 to TRBJ2-7; no firm D call. V gave up 8 bases and J gave up 1 base, with 12 bases separating them. The CDR3 totals 13 residues.